This T cell receptor (beta chain) was recovered during a study of blood T cell repertoires in COVID-19. Study-wide background: The origin of the acute and convalescent COVID-19 samples was the United States, Italy and Spain. In each case, the material was cDNA or gDNA derived from T cells, B-cell-depleted T cells, or PBMCs.

Authors' processing steps: It was from reference gene primer amplification that nucleated cell counts were estimated. Assay: immunoSEQ multiplex PCR; the TCRdb copy retains only in-frame clones and omits some. For V, J and clone size, that table is used; D and trimming come from the DNA. The data show some 250,000 clones, with approximately 88% seen just once and roughly 0.8% held by the top ten. The origin of this receptor is a woman aged 25 to 45 with acute or convalescent COVID-19. Sequencing input: peripheral blood.

This chain's CDR3 is CASSHAGAGDLETQYF. DNA for the CDR3: TGTGCCAGCAGCCACGCAGGGGCCGGGGATCTAGAGACCCAGTACTTC. The chain employs TRBV3-1 (or the pseudogene TRBV3-2) and TRBJ2-5; maybe TRBD1 (6 bases). V dropped 3 bases and J dropped 4 bases, with 18 bases sitting between them. The length of the CDR3 is 16 residues. Germline V gives CDR1 LGHDT, CDR2 YNNKEL (reference sequence).